A selection of T cell receptor beta chains follows, all from one sample in a study of regulatory and conventional T cells in RAG deficiency. Sequencing used immunoSEQ multiplex PCR; TCRdb keeps in-frame clones, though not all of them. In the table there are about 24,000 clones, almost 96% of which are singletons. This sample was also put to use in a study of regulatory T cells.

The sequenced material came from CD25- CD4+ T cells sorted from blood. The receptors were gathered from a human donor in good health. CDR3s include the opening cysteine and the closing phenylalanine or tryptophan. Each record gives: CDR3 DNA, CDR3 protein, clone size, J gene, V gene, D gene. A D gene is named only where the DNA matches it firmly. Part of the rows lack a size; the others show once, few, many or a class for expanded clones.

CDR3 DNA: TGTGCCAGCAGCCAAGTGCCGGGACTAGCGGGGGGGAACACCGGGGAGCTGTTTTTT; CDR3 protein: CASSQVPGLAGGNTGELFF; clone size: -; J gene: TRBJ2-2; V gene: TRBV4-2; D gene: TRBD2
CDR3 DNA: TGCGCCAGCAGTGAGTCGGGCGGGGACGTCGATGGCTACACCTTC; CDR3 protein: CASSESGGDVDGYTF; clone size: -; J gene: TRBJ1-2; V gene: TRBV10-2; D gene: -
CDR3 DNA: TGTGCCAGCAGTTCCAAGGACAGGAGCGTCCAAGGAGCTTTCTTT; CDR3 protein: CASSSKDRSVQGAFF; clone size: -; J gene: TRBJ1-1; V gene: TRBV6-5; D gene: TRBD1
CDR3 DNA: TGTGCCAGCAGCCCTTGGGACAGTCCGACAGATACGCAGTATTTT; CDR3 protein: CASSPWDSPTDTQYF; clone size: -; J gene: TRBJ2-3; V gene: TRBV9; D gene: TRBD1
CDR3 DNA: TGTGCCAGCAGCTTAGTAAGGGGGAGAGGAAACACTATATATTTT; CDR3 protein: CASSLVRGRGNTIYF; clone size: -; J gene: TRBJ1-3; V gene: TRBV11-2; D gene: -
CDR3 DNA: TGTGCCAGCAGCTTAGCGGATGCTCCGGGACAGGGAATCTATGAGCAGTTCTTC; CDR3 protein: CASSLADAPGQGIYEQFF; clone size: -; J gene: TRBJ2-1; V gene: TRBV7-2; D gene: TRBD1
CDR3 DNA: TGTGCCAGCTCACCAATCTCTCGAGGGAACACCGGGGAGCTGTTTTTT; CDR3 protein: CASSPISRGNTGELFF; clone size: once; J gene: TRBJ2-2; V gene: TRBV18; D gene: -
CDR3 DNA: TGCGCCAGCAGCCAGGGACATCCAGGGCCCCAGCATTTT; CDR3 protein: CASSQGHPGPQHF; clone size: once; J gene: TRBJ1-5; V gene: TRBV4-1; D gene: -
CDR3 DNA: TGTGCCAGCAGCCCCAGAAGAACAGGGGGAGCTTTCTTT; CDR3 protein: CASSPRRTGGAFF; clone size: -; J gene: TRBJ1-1; V gene: TRBV5-6; D gene: TRBD1
CDR3 DNA: TGCGCCAGCAGCCAAGCTCTAACAATGAGCGGGGGGTTGTCCAAAAACATTCAGTACTTC; CDR3 protein: CASSQALTMSGGLSKNIQYF; clone size: once; J gene: TRBJ2-4; V gene: TRBV4-1; D gene: TRBD2
CDR3 DNA: TGTGCCAGCAGCCCAGTCGGAGGGGCGTTAGGCACTGAAGCTTTCTTT; CDR3 protein: CASSPVGGALGTEAFF; clone size: -; J gene: TRBJ1-1; V gene: TRBV7-2; D gene: -
CDR3 DNA: TGTGCCAGCAGCTTCGCGGGTCAGCCCCAGCATTTT; CDR3 protein: CASSFAGQPQHF; clone size: -; J gene: TRBJ1-5; V gene: TRBV7-9; D gene: -
CDR3 DNA: TGTGCCATCAGGGGAGCGGGTTTGACTAGCGGGGTTCACTACAATGAGCAGTTCTTC; CDR3 protein: CAIRGAGLTSGVHYNEQFF; clone size: -; J gene: TRBJ2-1; V gene: TRBV10-3; D gene: TRBD2
CDR3 DNA: TGCGCCACGCTGAGGGGGGGGATGGAAGAAAAACTGTTTTTT; CDR3 protein: CATLRGGMEEKLFF; clone size: -; J gene: TRBJ1-4; V gene: TRBV10-2; D gene: -
CDR3 DNA: TGTGCCGTGGACAGGCGGCCTGGCTACACCTTC; CDR3 protein: CAVDRRPGYTF; clone size: -; J gene: TRBJ1-2; V gene: TRBV2; D gene: TRBD1
CDR3 DNA: TGTGCCAGCATGTGGGCCCCCCAAGAGACCCAGTACTTC; CDR3 protein: CASMWAPQETQYF; clone size: once; J gene: TRBJ2-5; V gene: TRBV2; D gene: -
CDR3 DNA: TGTGCCAGCAGTGGGATCGGACAGACTGGAAACACCATATATTTT; CDR3 protein: CASSGIGQTGNTIYF; clone size: few; J gene: TRBJ1-3; V gene: TRBV2; D gene: -
CDR3 DNA: TGCGCCAGCAAAGAGGGCAGGAACCATTTCTCTGGAAACACCATATATTTT; CDR3 protein: CASKEGRNHFSGNTIYF; clone size: -; J gene: TRBJ1-3; V gene: TRBV10-1; D gene: -
CDR3 DNA: TGTGCCAGTAGTATAGTGGGTAAGGGGGCGGGGGGGCCACGAGATACGCAGTATTTT; CDR3 protein: CASSIVGKGAGGPRDTQYF; clone size: -; J gene: TRBJ2-3; V gene: TRBV19; D gene: TRBD2
CDR3 DNA: TGTGCCTGGAGTGTTTCAGTCCGCAATCAGCCCCAGCATTTT; CDR3 protein: CAWSVSVRNQPQHF; clone size: -; J gene: TRBJ1-5; V gene: TRBV30; D gene: -
CDR3 DNA: TGTGCCAGCAGTTCCGAACAGAGTTGGTCCTACGAGCAGTACTTC; CDR3 protein: CASSSEQSWSYEQYF; clone size: -; J gene: TRBJ2-7; V gene: TRBV28; D gene: -
CDR3 DNA: TGTGCCAGCAGTGAGAGACAGGGGGAAAGGAATTCCCCCCTCCACTTT; CDR3 protein: CASSERQGERNSPLHF; clone size: -; J gene: TRBJ1-6; V gene: TRBV6-1; D gene: TRBD1
CDR3 DNA: TGTGCCAGCAGTCTGACGGCTAGCTACGAGCAGTACTTC; CDR3 protein: CASSLTASYEQYF; clone size: -; J gene: TRBJ2-7; V gene: TRBV7-2; D gene: -
CDR3 DNA: TGTGCCAGCAGTGACCAGGGGGACAATTCACCCCTCCACTTT; CDR3 protein: CASSDQGDNSPLHF; clone size: -; J gene: TRBJ1-6; V gene: TRBV6-1; D gene: TRBD1
CDR3 DNA: TGTGCCAGCAGCTTGGATAACGCCTACGAGCAGTACTTC; CDR3 protein: CASSLDNAYEQYF; clone size: -; J gene: TRBJ2-7; V gene: TRBV5-4; D gene: -
CDR3 DNA: TGTGCCAGCAGTTCCGGACAGGGCACAGATACGCAGTATTTT; CDR3 protein: CASSSGQGTDTQYF; clone size: -; J gene: TRBJ2-3; V gene: TRBV11-3; D gene: TRBD1
CDR3 DNA: TGTGCCAGCAGCTTAGCAACAGGGGGCGGTAATTCACCCCTCCACTTT; CDR3 protein: CASSLATGGGNSPLHF; clone size: -; J gene: TRBJ1-6; V gene: TRBV7-9; D gene: TRBD1
CDR3 DNA: TGTGCCAGCTCATGGGCCCGGGACAGGGATACTGAAGCTTTCTTT; CDR3 protein: CASSWARDRDTEAFF; clone size: -; J gene: TRBJ1-1; V gene: TRBV18; D gene: TRBD1
CDR3 DNA: TGTGCCAGCAGCCCAAAACTACCTGGGCGGGGTTTCTACGAGCAGTACTTC; CDR3 protein: CASSPKLPGRGFYEQYF; clone size: -; J gene: TRBJ2-7; V gene: TRBV14; D gene: -
CDR3 DNA: TGTGCCAGCACTTCTTTCAATGAGCAGTTCTTC; CDR3 protein: CASTSFNEQFF; clone size: -; J gene: TRBJ2-1; V gene: TRBV2; D gene: -
CDR3 DNA: TGTGCCAGCAGTGATAGTCAAGAGACCCAGTACTTC; CDR3 protein: CASSDSQETQYF; clone size: -; J gene: TRBJ2-5; V gene: TRBV6-5; D gene: -
CDR3 DNA: TGTGCCAGCAGCGTCAGGGATTACGAGCAGTACTTC; CDR3 protein: CASSVRDYEQYF; clone size: -; J gene: TRBJ2-7; V gene: TRBV7-2; D gene: -
CDR3 DNA: TGTGCCAGCAGTGTGGAGGGGGCCACTGAAGCTTTCTTT; CDR3 protein: CASSVEGATEAFF; clone size: -; J gene: TRBJ1-1; V gene: TRBV6-1; D gene: TRBD1
CDR3 DNA: TGTGCCAGTAGCACTAACAGGGGATTCGGCTACACCTTC; CDR3 protein: CASSTNRGFGYTF; clone size: -; J gene: TRBJ1-2; V gene: TRBV19; D gene: TRBD1
CDR3 DNA: TGTGCCAGCAGCCTGGACCTGACAGGGCGCTCCTACGAGCAGTACTTC; CDR3 protein: CASSLDLTGRSYEQYF; clone size: -; J gene: TRBJ2-7; V gene: TRBV4-2; D gene: TRBD1
CDR3 DNA: TGTGCCAGCAGCTTAGGCCGGCCAGGCTTTTCCTCTGGGGCCAACGTCCTGACTTTC; CDR3 protein: CASSLGRPGFSSGANVLTF; clone size: -; J gene: TRBJ2-6; V gene: TRBV7-2; D gene: -
CDR3 DNA: TGTGCCAGCACCCGACAGGGGGTCGCTAATGAAAAACTGTTTTTT; CDR3 protein: CASTRQGVANEKLFF; clone size: -; J gene: TRBJ1-4; V gene: TRBV27; D gene: TRBD1
CDR3 DNA: TGCGCCAGCAGCCCCAGCTCCTACGAGCAGTACTTC; CDR3 protein: CASSPSSYEQYF; clone size: -; J gene: TRBJ2-7; V gene: TRBV5-1; D gene: -
CDR3 DNA: TGTGCCAGCAGCACCGACTACCAAGAGACCCAGTACTTC; CDR3 protein: CASSTDYQETQYF; clone size: -; J gene: TRBJ2-5; V gene: TRBV7-6; D gene: -
CDR3 DNA: TGTGCCAGCAGTTATGGCCGGCAGGCCCCTAATTCACCCCTCCACTTT; CDR3 protein: CASSYGRQAPNSPLHF; clone size: once; J gene: TRBJ1-6; V gene: TRBV6-6; D gene: -
CDR3 DNA: TGTGCCAGCTCACCCGGGACAGGGAACCAAAGGGACGCAAACTATGGCTACACCTTC; CDR3 protein: CASSPGTGNQRDANYGYTF; clone size: -; J gene: TRBJ1-2; V gene: TRBV18; D gene: TRBD1
CDR3 DNA: TGTGCTAGTGGTTTGGGGAGCGGACAGGGGTTCTCCTACGAGCAGTACTTC; CDR3 protein: CASGLGSGQGFSYEQYF; clone size: -; J gene: TRBJ2-7; V gene: TRBV12-5; D gene: TRBD1
CDR3 DNA: TGTGCCAGCACCCTTGGGGGCAGGGTCGGCTACACCTTC; CDR3 protein: CASTLGGRVGYTF; clone size: -; J gene: TRBJ1-2; V gene: TRBV7-9; D gene: -
CDR3 DNA: TGTGCCAGCATTCCGGGACAGCTCTATAATTCACCCCTCCACTTT; CDR3 protein: CASIPGQLYNSPLHF; clone size: -; J gene: TRBJ1-6; V gene: TRBV28; D gene: TRBD1
CDR3 DNA: TGTGCCAGCAGCTTAGGCTGGGGGGATCAGCCCCAGCATTTT; CDR3 protein: CASSLGWGDQPQHF; clone size: -; J gene: TRBJ1-5; V gene: TRBV7-9; D gene: -
CDR3 DNA: TGTGCCAGCAGCGTAGAGGCGGGGGGGTCCTACAATGAGCAGTTCTTC; CDR3 protein: CASSVEAGGSYNEQFF; clone size: -; J gene: TRBJ2-1; V gene: TRBV9; D gene: TRBD2
CDR3 DNA: TGTGCCAGCAGCTTGGCGGATTCCGGGGAGCTGTTTTTT; CDR3 protein: CASSLADSGELFF; clone size: -; J gene: TRBJ2-2; V gene: TRBV7-2; D gene: -
CDR3 DNA: TGTGCCTGGAGTAACGGCTATGGCTACACCTTC; CDR3 protein: CAWSNGYGYTF; clone size: -; J gene: TRBJ1-2; V gene: TRBV30; D gene: -
CDR3 DNA: TGTGCCAGCAGTAGGGCGGCAGGGGTGGGCAATCAGCCCCAGCATTTT; CDR3 protein: CASSRAAGVGNQPQHF; clone size: -; J gene: TRBJ1-5; V gene: TRBV27; D gene: -
CDR3 DNA: TGTGCCAGCAGCACGGGACAGGTCATTAGCAATCAGCCCCAGCATTTT; CDR3 protein: CASSTGQVISNQPQHF; clone size: -; J gene: TRBJ1-5; V gene: TRBV27; D gene: TRBD1
CDR3 DNA: TGTGCCAGCAGCTTATTCGGGGGGGCAGAGAGAGAGACCCAGTACTTC; CDR3 protein: CASSLFGGAERETQYF; clone size: -; J gene: TRBJ2-5; V gene: TRBV7-2; D gene: TRBD2
CDR3 DNA: TGTGCCAGCAGCCCGGGGACTAGCCTGGAGCAGTTCTTC; CDR3 protein: CASSPGTSLEQFF; clone size: -; J gene: TRBJ2-1; V gene: TRBV5-4; D gene: TRBD2
CDR3 DNA: TGTGCCAGCAGCTTAGCTCGGACAGGGGGAAATGGCTACACCTTC; CDR3 protein: CASSLARTGGNGYTF; clone size: -; J gene: TRBJ1-2; V gene: TRBV7-9; D gene: TRBD1
CDR3 DNA: TGTGCCAGCAGCCTCCTATTGGACAGGGGCAATGAGCAGTTCTTC; CDR3 protein: CASSLLLDRGNEQFF; clone size: -; J gene: TRBJ2-1; V gene: TRBV7-9; D gene: TRBD1
CDR3 DNA: TGTGCCAGCAGTGAGTACACGGGAGAGACCCAGTACTTC; CDR3 protein: CASSEYTGETQYF; clone size: -; J gene: TRBJ2-5; V gene: TRBV6-4; D gene: -